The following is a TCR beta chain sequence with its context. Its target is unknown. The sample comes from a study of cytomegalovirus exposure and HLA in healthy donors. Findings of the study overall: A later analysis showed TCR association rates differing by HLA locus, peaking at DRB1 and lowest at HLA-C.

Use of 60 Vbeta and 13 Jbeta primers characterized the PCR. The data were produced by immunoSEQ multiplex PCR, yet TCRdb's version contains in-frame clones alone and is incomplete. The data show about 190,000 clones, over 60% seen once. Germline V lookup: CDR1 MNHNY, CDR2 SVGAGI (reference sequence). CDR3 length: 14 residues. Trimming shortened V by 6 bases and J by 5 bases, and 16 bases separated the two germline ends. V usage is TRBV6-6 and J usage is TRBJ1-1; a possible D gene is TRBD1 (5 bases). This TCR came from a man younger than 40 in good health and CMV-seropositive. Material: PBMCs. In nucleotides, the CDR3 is TGTGCCAGCAGCCGGAAGGGGCCAGTGACTGAAGCTTTCTTT. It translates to CASSRKGPVTEAFF.